One and the same sample provided the 2 T cell receptor delta chains below, sequenced in a study of Vδ1+ human thymocytes. Study-wide results and limits: In the thymus, TRG and TRD repertoires looked highly polyclonal with Gaussian CDR3 lengths.

RNA was extracted from the cells and then reverse transcribed. Multiplex PCR used pooled V-gene forward primers and a constant-region reverse primer to amplify CDR3s. TCRdb re-called the multiplex PCR reads using CATT. Here the sample spans 70,000 to 90,000 delta-chain clones, roughly a third being singletons. These TCRs' antigens remain unknown. What was sequenced was Vdelta1+ gamma-delta thymocytes from the thymus. Subset denoted: FACS-sorted CD3+ TCRalphabeta- TCRVdelta1+ TCRVdelta2- thymocytes. These receptors were taken from a boy less than two years old who had congenital heart surgery.

This clone turned up a few times. The V call is TRDV1, the J call TRDJ1, with TRDD3 identical over 9 bases. This CDR3 region has 22 residues. CDR1 is TSWWSYY and CDR2 is QGS in the germline V gene. The ends lost 2 bases at V and 0 bases at J; junction bases unmatched: 22. CDR3 nucleotides: TGTGCTCTTGGGGAAAGGGCCTCCTACGAGCCTGGGGGATCCGATCACACCGATAAACTCATCTTT. Residues: CALGERASYEPGGSDHTDKLIF.

This rearrangement joins TRDV1 to TRDJ1; 7 bases agree with TRDD3. The junction had 15 bases not matched to a gene; V was cut back by 2 bases and J by 6 bases. The germline V gene has CDR1 TSWWSYY and CDR2 QGS. This CDR3 is built from 17 residues. The CDR3 coding sequence is TGTGCTCTTGGGGAATTCTTGGATCGGTACTGGGGCTATAAACTCATCTTT. It codes for CALGEFLDRYWGYKLIF.